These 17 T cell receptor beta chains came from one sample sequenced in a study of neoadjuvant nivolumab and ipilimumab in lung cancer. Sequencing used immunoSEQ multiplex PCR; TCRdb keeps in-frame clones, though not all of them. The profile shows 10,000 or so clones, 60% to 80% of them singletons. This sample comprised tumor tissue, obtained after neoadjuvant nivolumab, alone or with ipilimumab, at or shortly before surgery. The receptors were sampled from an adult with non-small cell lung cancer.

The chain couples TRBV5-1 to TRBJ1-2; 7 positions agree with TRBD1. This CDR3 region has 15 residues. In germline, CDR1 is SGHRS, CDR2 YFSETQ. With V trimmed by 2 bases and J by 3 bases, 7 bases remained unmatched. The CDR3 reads CASSFGGQNYYGYTF. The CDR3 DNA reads TGCGCCAGCAGCTTTGGGGGACAGAACTACTATGGCTACACCTTC.

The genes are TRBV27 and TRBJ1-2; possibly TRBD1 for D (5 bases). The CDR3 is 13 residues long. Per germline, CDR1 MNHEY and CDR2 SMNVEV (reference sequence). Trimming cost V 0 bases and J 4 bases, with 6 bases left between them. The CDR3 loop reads CASSLSGGYGYTF. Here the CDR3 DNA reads TGTGCCAGCAGTTTATCGGGGGGCTATGGCTACACCTTC.

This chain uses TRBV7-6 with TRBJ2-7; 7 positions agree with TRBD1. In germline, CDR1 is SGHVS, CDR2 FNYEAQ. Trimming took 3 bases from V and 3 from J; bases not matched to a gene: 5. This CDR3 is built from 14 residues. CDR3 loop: CASSLFDRDYEQYF. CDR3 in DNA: TGTGCCAGCAGCTTGTTCGACAGGGACTACGAGCAGTACTTC.

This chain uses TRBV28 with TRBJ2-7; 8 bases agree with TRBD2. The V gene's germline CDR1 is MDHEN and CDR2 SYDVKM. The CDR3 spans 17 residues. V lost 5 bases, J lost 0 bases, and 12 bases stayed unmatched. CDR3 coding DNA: TGTGCCAGCAGTCGAAGACTAGCGTGGAGTTCCTCCTACGAGCAGTACTTC. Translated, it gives CASSRRLAWSSSYEQYF.

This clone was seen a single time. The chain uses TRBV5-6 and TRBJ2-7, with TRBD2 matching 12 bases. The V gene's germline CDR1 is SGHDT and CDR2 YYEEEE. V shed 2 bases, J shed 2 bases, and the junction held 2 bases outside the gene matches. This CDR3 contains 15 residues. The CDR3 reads CASSFRTSGAYEQYF. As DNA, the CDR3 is TGTGCCAGCAGCTTTCGGACTAGCGGGGCCTACGAGCAGTACTTC. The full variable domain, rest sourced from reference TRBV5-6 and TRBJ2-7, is DAGVTQSPTHLIKTRGQQVTLRCSPKSGHDTVSWYQQALGQGPQFIFQYYEEEERQRGNFPDRFSGHQFPNYSSELNVNALLLGDSALYLCASSFRTSGAYEQYFGPGTRLTVT.

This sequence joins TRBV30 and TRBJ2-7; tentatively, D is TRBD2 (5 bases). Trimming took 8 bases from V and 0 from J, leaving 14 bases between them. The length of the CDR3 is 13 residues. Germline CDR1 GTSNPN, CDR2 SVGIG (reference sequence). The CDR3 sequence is CAGVRESSYEQYF. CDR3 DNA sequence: TGTGCCGGGGTGAGGGAAAGCTCCTACGAGCAGTACTTC.

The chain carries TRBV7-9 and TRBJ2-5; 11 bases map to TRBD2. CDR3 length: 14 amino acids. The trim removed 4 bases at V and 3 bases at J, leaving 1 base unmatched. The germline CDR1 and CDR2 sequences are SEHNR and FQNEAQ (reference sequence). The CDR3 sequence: CASSSGLAEETQYF. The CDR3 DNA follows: TGTGCCAGCAGCTCGGGACTAGCGGAAGAGACCCAGTACTTC.

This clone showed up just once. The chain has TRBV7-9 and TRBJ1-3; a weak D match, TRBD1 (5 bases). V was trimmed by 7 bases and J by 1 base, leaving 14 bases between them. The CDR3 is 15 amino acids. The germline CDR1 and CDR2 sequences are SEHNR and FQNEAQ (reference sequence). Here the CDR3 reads CASILRGGSGNTIYF. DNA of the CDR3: TGTGCCAGCATTCTCCGGGGGGGGTCTGGAAACACCATATATTTT.

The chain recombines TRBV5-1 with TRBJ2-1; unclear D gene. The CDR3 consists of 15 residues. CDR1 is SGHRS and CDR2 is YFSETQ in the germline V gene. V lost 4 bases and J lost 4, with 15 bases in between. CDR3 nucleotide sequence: TGCGCCAGCAGCCCTGACCCGACCCGATACAATGAGCAGTTCTTC. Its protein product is CASSPDPTRYNEQFF.

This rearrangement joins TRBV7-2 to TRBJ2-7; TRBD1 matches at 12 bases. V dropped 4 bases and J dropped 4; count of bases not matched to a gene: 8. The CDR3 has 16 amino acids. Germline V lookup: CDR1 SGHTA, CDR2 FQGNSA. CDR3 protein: CASSSSAGQGAYEQYF. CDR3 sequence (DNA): TGTGCCAGCAGCTCCTCCGCGGGACAGGGGGCGTACGAGCAGTACTTC.

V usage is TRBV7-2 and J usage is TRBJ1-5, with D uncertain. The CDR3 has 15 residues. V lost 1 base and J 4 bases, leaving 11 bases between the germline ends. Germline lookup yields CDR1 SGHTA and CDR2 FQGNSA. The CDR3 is CASSLDYGSNQPQHF. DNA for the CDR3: TGTGCCAGCAGCTTAGATTACGGGTCAAATCAGCCCCAGCATTTT.

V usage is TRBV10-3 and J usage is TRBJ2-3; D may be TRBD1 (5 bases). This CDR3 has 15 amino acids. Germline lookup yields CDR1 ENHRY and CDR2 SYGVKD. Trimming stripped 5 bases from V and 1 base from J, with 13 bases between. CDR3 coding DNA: TGTGCCATCAGTCGACAGAGCCTGGGCACAGATACGCAGTATTTT. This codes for CAISRQSLGTDTQYF.

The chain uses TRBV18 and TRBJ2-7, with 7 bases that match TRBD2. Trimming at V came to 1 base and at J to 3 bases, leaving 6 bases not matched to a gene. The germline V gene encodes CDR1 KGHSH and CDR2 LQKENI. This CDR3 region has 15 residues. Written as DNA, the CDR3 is TGTGCCAGCTCACCACAGGTGGGGGACTACTACGAGCAGTACTTC. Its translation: CASSPQVGDYYEQYF.

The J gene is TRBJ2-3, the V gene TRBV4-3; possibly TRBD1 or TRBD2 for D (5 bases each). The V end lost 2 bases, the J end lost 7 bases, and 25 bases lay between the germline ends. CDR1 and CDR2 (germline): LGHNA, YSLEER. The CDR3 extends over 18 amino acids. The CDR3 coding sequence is TGCGCCAGCAGCCAACAGGCTACTTACCGGGACGTAGCTAATACGCAGTATTTT. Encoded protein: CASSQQATYRDVANTQYF.

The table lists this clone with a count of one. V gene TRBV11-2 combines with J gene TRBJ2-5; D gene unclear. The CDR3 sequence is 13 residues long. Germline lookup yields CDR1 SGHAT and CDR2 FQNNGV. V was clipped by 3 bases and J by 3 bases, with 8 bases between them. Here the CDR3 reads CASSFGTKETQYF. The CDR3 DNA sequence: TGTGCCAGCAGCTTCGGAACCAAAGAGACCCAGTACTTC. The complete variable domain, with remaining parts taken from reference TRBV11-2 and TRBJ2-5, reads EAGVAQSPRYKIIEKRQSVAFWCNPISGHATLYWYQQILGQGPKLLIQFQNNGVVDDSQLPKDRFSAERLKGVDSTLKIQPAKLEDSAVYLCASSFGTKETQYFGPGTRLLVL.

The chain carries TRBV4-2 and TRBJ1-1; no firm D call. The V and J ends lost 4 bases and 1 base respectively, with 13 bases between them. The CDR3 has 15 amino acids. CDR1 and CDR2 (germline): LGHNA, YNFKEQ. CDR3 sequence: CASSPLTGSNTEAFF. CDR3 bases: TGTGCCAGCAGCCCCTTGACGGGGTCGAACACTGAAGCTTTCTTT.

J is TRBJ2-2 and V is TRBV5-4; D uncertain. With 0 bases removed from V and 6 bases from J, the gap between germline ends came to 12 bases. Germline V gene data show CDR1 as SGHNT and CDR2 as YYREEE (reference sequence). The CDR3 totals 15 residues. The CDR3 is CASSLEGNGPGELFF. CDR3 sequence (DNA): TGTGCCAGCAGCTTGGAGGGTAATGGGCCCGGGGAGCTGTTTTTT.